This TCR beta chain was profiled in a study of tumor and adjacent non-tumor tissue in lung cancer (dated by TCRdb to the late 2010s). Concerning the study at large: By cancer type, the cohort comprised under 15 adenocarcinoma patients, 2 squamous cell carcinoma patients and 1 small cell lung cancer patient. Some 31 paired specimens, one tumor and one normal lung sample per patient, were profiled by TCRbeta CDR3 sequencing. The study compared bulk TCRbeta repertoires between lung tumor tissue and matched distant non-tumor lung tissue from about 14 lung cancer patients. The 15 or so patients were aged about 31 to 76 years, included about ten men and 5 women, and had TNM stage I to III disease. A total of fewer than 150 million productive TCRbeta reads were generated by sequencing, corresponding to an average of approximately 4 million reads per sample.

For this clonotype: Its recognized antigen is unknown. A read error may account for a junction end that differs from germline.

RNA was extracted from bulk unsorted tissue and checked for quality with a NanoDrop ND-1000 and an Agilent 2100. The donors were newly diagnosed lung cancer patients admitted for thoracic surgery in China from August to November 2014 who had not received prior chemotherapy. Patients who had received previous radiotherapy or chemotherapy, or who had another concurrent cancer, were excluded from the study. Surgical tissue pieces of about 1-2 cm3 were preserved in RNAlater solution and were kept at -80 degrees C until use. Findings and caveats that apply to the study as a whole: The cohort had only around 14 patients, and the authors noted that larger samples and more detailed clinical data are needed. Significantly higher TCR diversity (inverse Simpson) was observed in tumor tissue than in normal lung tissue (approximately 430 vs 150, P = 0.0075, Mann-Whitney U test). Because peripheral blood was not sequenced, blood TCRbeta repertoires in the lung cancer patients of the study were not examined. The sequencing platform is not named in the methods, and unique molecular identifiers are not mentioned. A significantly larger cumulative share of the repertoire was made up by the top 100 clones in normal lung than in tumor tissue. Younger patients had significantly higher TCR diversity, and higher tumor TCR diversity was associated with shorter overall and disease-free survival.

Library generation was performed with multiplex PCR. Sequencer: Illumina HiSeq 2500. TCRbeta libraries were constructed through three rounds of nested PCR with primers (Table S4) according to protocols adapted from ARM-PCR. Before sequencing, PCR products of 200-500 bp were excised from the gel and purified with the QIAquick gel extraction kit. In the original analysis: Trimmomatic was used to clean the reads, FLASH was used to merge the reads into complete CDR3 sequences, and MiTCR was used to assign the reads to V(D)J germline segments. Clonal diversity was calculated as the inverse Simpson's index using VDJtools. In-frame sequences lacking a premature stop codon were counted as productive reads. TCRdb took the public reads, trimmed them with fastp at Q25, ran MiXCR for clone calling and kept in-frame beta chains. Entries that share a CDR3 protein sequence are merged under the most common genes and DNA. For this entry, the V and J calls and clone size follow TCRdb and not the study's own pipeline. The sample table holds 60,000 to 90,000 distinct CDR3 sequences, of which around 74% were seen once. The top ten clones comprise 10% to 15% of the sample.

The material sequenced was lung tumor tissue. The source is a woman between 45 and 65 years old with non-small cell lung cancer.

The nucleotide sequence reads TGCGCCAGCAGCTTGGTTCTAGCGGGAGCGACCGGGGAGCTGTTATTT. It specifies CASSLVLAGATGELLF. The V and J genes are TRBV5-1 and TRBJ2-2, and 10 bases in between align with TRBD2. According to the germline V gene, CDR1 reads SGHRS and CDR2 reads YFSETQ. Reading from cysteine to phenylalanine, the CDR3 counts 16 amino acids. Here the CDR3 DNA is all that survives: 48 bases in frame from base 1.